This TCR beta chain comes out of a study of radiotherapy plus CTLA-4 blockade in lung cancer. About the study: Among patients, 15% to 20% showed objective responses, and approximately 31% had disease control. The study, taken as a whole, reports: TCR clones of tumor origin grew in blood after radiotherapy plus ipilimumab. Alongside interferon-beta, early blood T cell clone dynamics were reportedly the best predictor of response.

The CDR3 covers 14 residues. V was trimmed by 6 bases and J by 9 bases, leaving 15 bases between them. Germline-derived CDR1 and CDR2 are SGHAT and FQNNGV. In regard to this clone: The antigen is not known.

The study treated chemo-refractory metastatic non-small-cell lung cancer patients with focal radiation plus ipilimumab CTLA-4 blockade. Sequenced by immunoSEQ multiplex PCR; TCRdb stores in-frame clones only, minus some. The sample carries under 55,000 clones, more than 65% recorded once. Sequenced material: peripheral blood, taken from a patient treated with radiotherapy plus ipilimumab. This sequence joins TRBV11-2 and TRBJ1-6; tentative D call: TRBD1 (6 bases). The sequence was collected from a human donor with non-small cell lung cancer who had a partial response to radiotherapy plus ipilimumab. The DNA for the CDR3 is TGTGCCAGCAGTAAGGGGGAGTATGCTTCACCCCTCCACTTT. Protein: CASSKGEYASPLHF.